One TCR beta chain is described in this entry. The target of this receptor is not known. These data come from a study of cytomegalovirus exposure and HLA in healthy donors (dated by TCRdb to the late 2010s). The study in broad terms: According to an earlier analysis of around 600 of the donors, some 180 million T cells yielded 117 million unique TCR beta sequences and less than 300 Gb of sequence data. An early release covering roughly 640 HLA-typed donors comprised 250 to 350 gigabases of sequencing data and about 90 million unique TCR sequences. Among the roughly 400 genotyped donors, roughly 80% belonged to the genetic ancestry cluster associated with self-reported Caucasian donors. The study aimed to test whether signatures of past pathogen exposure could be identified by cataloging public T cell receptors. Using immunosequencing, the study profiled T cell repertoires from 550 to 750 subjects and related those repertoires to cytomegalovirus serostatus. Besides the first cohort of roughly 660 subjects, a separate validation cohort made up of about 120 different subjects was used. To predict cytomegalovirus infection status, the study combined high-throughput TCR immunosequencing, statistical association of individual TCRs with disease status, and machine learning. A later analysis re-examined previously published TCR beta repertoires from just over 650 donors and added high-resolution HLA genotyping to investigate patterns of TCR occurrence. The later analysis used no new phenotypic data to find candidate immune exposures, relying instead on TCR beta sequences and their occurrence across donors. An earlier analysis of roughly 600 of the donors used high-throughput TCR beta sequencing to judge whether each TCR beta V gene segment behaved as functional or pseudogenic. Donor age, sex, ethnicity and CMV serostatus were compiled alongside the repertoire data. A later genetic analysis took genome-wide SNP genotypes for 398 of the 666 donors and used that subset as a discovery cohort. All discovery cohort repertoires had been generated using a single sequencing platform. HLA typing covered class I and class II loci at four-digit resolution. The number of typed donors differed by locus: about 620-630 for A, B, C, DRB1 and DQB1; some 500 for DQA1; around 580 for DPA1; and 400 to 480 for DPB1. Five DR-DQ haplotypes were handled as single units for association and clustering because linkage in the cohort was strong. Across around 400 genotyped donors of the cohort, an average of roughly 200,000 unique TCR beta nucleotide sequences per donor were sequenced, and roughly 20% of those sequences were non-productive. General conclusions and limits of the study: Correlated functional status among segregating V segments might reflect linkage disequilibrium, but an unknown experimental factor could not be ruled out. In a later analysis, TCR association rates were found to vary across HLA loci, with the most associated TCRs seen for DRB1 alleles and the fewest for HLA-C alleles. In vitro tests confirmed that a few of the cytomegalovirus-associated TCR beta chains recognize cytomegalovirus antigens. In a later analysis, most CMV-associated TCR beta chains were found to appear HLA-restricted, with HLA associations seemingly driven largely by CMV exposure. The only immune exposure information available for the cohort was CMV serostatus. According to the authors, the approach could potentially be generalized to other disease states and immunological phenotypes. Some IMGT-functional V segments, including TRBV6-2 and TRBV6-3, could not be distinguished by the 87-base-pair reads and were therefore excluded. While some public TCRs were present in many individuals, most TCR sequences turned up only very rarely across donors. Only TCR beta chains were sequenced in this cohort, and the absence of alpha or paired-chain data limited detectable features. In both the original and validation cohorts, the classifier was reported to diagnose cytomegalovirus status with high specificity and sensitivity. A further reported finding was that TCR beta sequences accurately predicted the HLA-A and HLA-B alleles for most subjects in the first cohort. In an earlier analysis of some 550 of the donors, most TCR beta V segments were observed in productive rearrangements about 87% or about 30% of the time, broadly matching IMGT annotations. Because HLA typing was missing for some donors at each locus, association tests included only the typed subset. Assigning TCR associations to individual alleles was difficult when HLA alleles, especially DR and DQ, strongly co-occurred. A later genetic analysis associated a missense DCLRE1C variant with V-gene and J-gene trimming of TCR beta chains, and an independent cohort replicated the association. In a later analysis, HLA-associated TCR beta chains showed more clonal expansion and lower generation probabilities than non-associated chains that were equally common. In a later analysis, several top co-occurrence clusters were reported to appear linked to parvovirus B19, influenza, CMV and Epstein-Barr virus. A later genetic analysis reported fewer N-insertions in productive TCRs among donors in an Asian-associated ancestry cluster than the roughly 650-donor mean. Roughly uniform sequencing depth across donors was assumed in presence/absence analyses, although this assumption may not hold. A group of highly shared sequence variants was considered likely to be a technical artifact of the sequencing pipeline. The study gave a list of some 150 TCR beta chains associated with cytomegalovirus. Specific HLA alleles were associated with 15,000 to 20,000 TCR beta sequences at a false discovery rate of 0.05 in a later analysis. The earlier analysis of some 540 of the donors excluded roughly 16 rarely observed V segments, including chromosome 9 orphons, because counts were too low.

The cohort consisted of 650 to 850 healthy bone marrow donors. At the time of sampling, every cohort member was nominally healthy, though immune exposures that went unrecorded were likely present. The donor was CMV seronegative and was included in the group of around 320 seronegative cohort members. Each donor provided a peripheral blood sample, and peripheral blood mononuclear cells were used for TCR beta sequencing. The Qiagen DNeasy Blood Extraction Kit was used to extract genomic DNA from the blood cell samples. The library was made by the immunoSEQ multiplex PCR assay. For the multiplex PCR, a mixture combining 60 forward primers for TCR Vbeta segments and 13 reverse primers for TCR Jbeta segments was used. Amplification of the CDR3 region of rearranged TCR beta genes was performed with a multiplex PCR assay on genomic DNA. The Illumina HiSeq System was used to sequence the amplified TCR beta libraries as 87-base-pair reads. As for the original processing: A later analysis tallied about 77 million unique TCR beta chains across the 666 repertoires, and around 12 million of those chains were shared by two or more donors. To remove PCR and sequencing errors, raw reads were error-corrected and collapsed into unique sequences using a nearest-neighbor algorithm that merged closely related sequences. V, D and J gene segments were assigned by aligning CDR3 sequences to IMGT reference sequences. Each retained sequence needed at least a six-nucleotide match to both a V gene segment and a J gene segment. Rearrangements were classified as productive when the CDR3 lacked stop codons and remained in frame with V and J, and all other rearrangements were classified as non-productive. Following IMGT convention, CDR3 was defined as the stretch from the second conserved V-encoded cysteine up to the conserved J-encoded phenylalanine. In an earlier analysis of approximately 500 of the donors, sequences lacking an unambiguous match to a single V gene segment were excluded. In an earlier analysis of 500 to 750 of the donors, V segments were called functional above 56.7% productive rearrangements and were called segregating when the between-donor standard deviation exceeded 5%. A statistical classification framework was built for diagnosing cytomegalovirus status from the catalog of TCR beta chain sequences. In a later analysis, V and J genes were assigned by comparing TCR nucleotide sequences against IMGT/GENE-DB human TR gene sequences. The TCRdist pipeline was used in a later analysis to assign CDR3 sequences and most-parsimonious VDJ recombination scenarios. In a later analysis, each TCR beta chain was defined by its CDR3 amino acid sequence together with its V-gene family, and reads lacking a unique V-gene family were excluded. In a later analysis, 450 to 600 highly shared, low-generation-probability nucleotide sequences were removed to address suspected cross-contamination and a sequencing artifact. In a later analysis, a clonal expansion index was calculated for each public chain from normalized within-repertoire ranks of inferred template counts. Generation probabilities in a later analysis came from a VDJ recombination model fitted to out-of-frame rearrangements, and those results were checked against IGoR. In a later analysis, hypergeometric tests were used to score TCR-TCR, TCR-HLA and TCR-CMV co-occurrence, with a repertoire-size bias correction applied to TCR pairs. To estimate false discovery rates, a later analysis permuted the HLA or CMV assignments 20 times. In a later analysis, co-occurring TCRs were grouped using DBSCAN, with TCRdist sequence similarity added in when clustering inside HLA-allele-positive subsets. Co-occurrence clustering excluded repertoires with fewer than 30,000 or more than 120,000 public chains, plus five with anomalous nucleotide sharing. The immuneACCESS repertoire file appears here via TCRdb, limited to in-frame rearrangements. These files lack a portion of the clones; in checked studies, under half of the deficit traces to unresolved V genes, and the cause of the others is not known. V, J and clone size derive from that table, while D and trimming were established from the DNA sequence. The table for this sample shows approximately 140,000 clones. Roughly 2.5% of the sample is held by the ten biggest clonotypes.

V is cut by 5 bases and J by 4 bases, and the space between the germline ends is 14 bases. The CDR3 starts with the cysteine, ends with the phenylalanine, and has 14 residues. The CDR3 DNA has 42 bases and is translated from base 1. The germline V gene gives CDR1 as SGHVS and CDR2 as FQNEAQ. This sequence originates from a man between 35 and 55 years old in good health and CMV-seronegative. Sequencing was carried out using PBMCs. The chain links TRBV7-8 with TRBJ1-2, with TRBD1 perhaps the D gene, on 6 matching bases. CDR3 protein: CASSATGTGYGYTF. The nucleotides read TGTGCCAGCAGCGCCACAGGGACGGGCTATGGCTACACCTTC.